This passage covers 30 T cell receptor beta chains from one sample sequenced in a study of T-cell memory formation after mild COVID-19. TCRdb re-derived calls from the 5' RACE reads in MiXCR, one entry per CDR3 protein. Of hundreds of thousands of distinct CDR3 sequences listed, 25% to 30% were seen once; the top ten hold about 14%. The specimen sequenced was PBMCs or a T cell subset sorted from them (not recorded which). These receptors all stem from an adult woman who had mild COVID-19 (a few samples of this study predate the infection). Cell type and time point are not known.

This clonotype was recorded many times. The chain's CDR3 is CASSLRAGTAYNEQFF. The CDR3 nucleotides read TGTGCCAGCAGCTTAAGGGCGGGGACTGCCTACAATGAGCAGTTCTTC. The V gene is TRBV7-3, the J gene TRBJ2-1; a possible D gene is TRBD2 (6 bases). V shed 1 base and J shed 2 bases, with 12 bases lying between them. Germline V gene data show CDR1 as SGHTA and CDR2 as FQGTGA. The CDR3 consists of 16 residues.

The genes are TRBV6-1 and TRBJ2-7, with TRBD2 as a possible D gene (7 bases). CDR3 size: 15 residues. The germline V and J ends were trimmed by 3 bases and 2 bases, with 14 bases remaining between them. Germline lookup yields CDR1 MNHNS and CDR2 SASEGT. The CDR3 region is CASSEGAGRAYEQYF. CDR3 sequence (DNA): TGTGCCAGCAGTGAGGGGGCAGGGAGGGCCTACGAGCAGTACTTC.

The V gene is TRBV5-1, the J gene TRBJ2-1; D might be TRBD1 or TRBD2, each matching 6 bases. There are 14 residues in the CDR3. CDR1 and CDR2 from the germline V gene are SGHRS and YFSETQ. Trimming cost V 4 bases and J 10 bases, with 18 bases left between them. DNA for the CDR3: TGCGCCAGCAGCCCACGACAGGCGGGGTGGGAGCAGTTCTTC. It is translated as CASSPRQAGWEQFF.

This clonotype showed up just a few times. The V call is TRBV20-1, the J call TRBJ2-7; TRBD2 matches 11 bases. CDR1 DFQATT and CDR2 SNEGSKA come from the germline V gene (reference sequence). Trimming cost V 6 bases and J 4 bases; bases outside gene matches: 14. The CDR3 is made up of 16 amino acids. CDR3 in amino acids: CSAPPGLAALNYEQYF. The DNA for the CDR3 is TGCAGTGCGCCACCGGGACTAGCGGCCCTAAATTACGAGCAGTACTTC.

This clonotype was detected only a few times. The J gene is TRBJ1-3, the V gene TRBV3-1; D is possibly TRBD1 (6 bases). The CDR3 sequence is 18 residues long. V gave up 5 bases and J gave up 3 bases, with 23 bases separating them. CDR1 and CDR2 (germline): LGHDT, YNNKEL (reference sequence). The CDR3 is CASSSVPPGTGRGNTIYF. Written as DNA, the CDR3 is TGTGCCAGCAGCTCCGTGCCGCCCGGTACAGGGCGTGGAAACACCATATATTTT.

Only a few counts were recorded for this clonotype. This chain connects TRBV6-5 to TRBJ2-3, with D possibly TRBD1 on 8 matching bases. Germline CDR1 and CDR2: MNHEY and SVGAGI. The length of the CDR3 is 17 residues. Trimming left V 6 bases short and J 9 bases short, with 28 bases between. The CDR3 is CASSNPGGTGFLMTQYF. The CDR3 DNA follows: TGTGCCAGCAGCAACCCCGGGGGGACAGGCTTTTTAATGACGCAGTATTTT.

The chain couples TRBV20-1 to TRBJ2-7, with unresolved D. The CDR3 is made up of 15 amino acids. V gave up 5 bases and J gave up 3 bases, with 20 bases separating them. Germline CDR1 is DFQATT and CDR2 is SNEGSKA (reference sequence). The CDR3 here is CSARRHGPISYEQYF. For the CDR3, the DNA is TGCAGTGCTCGCCGGCACGGGCCCATAAGCTACGAGCAGTACTTC.

There are many counts of this clonotype. The gene calls are TRBV7-3 and TRBJ1-1, with D perhaps TRBD1 (5 bases). V gave up 5 bases and J gave up 8 bases, with 15 bases separating them. Germline CDR1 reads SGHTA; CDR2 reads FQGTGA. The CDR3 consists of 13 residues. The CDR3 coding sequence is TGTGCCAGCAGCAACATGGGACTGCAGGAAGCTTTCTTT. Protein: CASSNMGLQEAFF. The whole variable domain, filled in from reference TRBV7-3 and TRBJ1-1, reads GAGVSQTPSNKVTEKGKYVELRCDPISGHTALYWYRQSLGQGPEFLIYFQGTGAADDSGLPNDRFFAVRPEGSVSTLKIQRTERGDSAVYLCASSNMGLQEAFFGQGTRLTVV.

The rearrangement uses TRBV29-1 and TRBJ2-5; D is perhaps TRBD1 or TRBD2 (5 bases each). The germline V gene encodes CDR1 SQVTM and CDR2 ANQGSEA. The CDR3 is 12 residues long. The V end lost 2 bases, the J end lost 6 bases, and 10 bases lay between the germline ends. The CDR3 nucleotides are TGCAGCGTTGAAATGGGGACCAAGACCCAGTACTTC. This encodes CSVEMGTKTQYF.

This chain links TRBV12-3 or TRBV12-4 with TRBJ2-5; tentatively, D is TRBD2 (5 bases). Trimming took off 3 bases at V and 2 bases at J, with 13 bases between the two ends. The CDR3 is 15 amino acids. The CDR3 here is CASSFRGSAQETQYF. CDR3 sequence (DNA): TGTGCCAGCAGTTTTCGCGGGTCGGCACAAGAGACCCAGTACTTC.

This clonotype has only a few counts. The J gene is TRBJ2-7, the V gene TRBV6-5; TRBD1 matches 7 bases. Germline V CDR1 and CDR2: MNHEY, SVGAGI. The junction had 11 bases not matched to a gene; V was cut back by 5 bases and J by 4 bases. This CDR3 region has 15 residues. CDR3 bases: TGTGCCAGCAGTCTTTCGACAGGGAAAGGGTACGAGCAGTACTTC. Residues: CASSLSTGKGYEQYF.

In its sample, this clonotype was seen a few times. This sequence joins TRBV5-1 and TRBJ2-7; 8 nucleotides align to TRBD1. V was clipped by 4 bases and J by 2 bases; unmatched bases: 8. Germline V gene sequence: CDR1 SGHRS, CDR2 YFSETQ. The CDR3 spans 15 residues. The CDR3 sequence is CASSQTGTGTYEQYF. The CDR3 bases are TGCGCCAGCAGCCAAACCGGGACAGGTACCTACGAGCAGTACTTC.

The V gene is TRBV4-2, the J gene TRBJ1-2; D gene unclear. Germline V gives CDR1 LGHNA, CDR2 YNFKEQ. The CDR3 length is 17 residues. Trimming removed 0 bases from V and 2 bases from J, with 16 bases in between. The CDR3 sequence is CASSQDNAGHRNYGYTF. CDR3 bases: TGTGCCAGCAGCCAAGATAATGCGGGCCACCGCAACTATGGCTACACCTTC.

The V and J genes are TRBV12-3 or TRBV12-4 and TRBJ2-1; 10 bases line up with TRBD2. CDR3 size: 14 residues. With V trimmed by 6 bases and J by 4 bases, 3 bases remained unmatched. The CDR3, as DNA: TGTGCCAGCAGATCTAGCGGGGGTTACAATGAGCAGTTCTTC. This gives the protein CASRSSGGYNEQFF.

This clonotype was found a few times. The chain has TRBV4-1 and TRBJ1-1, with D possibly matching TRBD1 (6 bases). Trimming took 0 bases from V and 4 from J, leaving 9 bases between them. Germline values: CDR1 MGHRA, CDR2 YSYEKL. The length of the CDR3 is 14 residues. CDR3 sequence (DNA): TGCGCCAGCAGCCAAGAGGAGGGGGTCACTGAAGCTTTCTTT. This encodes CASSQEEGVTEAFF.

The chain carries TRBV11-2 and TRBJ2-3, with unresolved D. Germline values: CDR1 SGHAT, CDR2 FQNNGV. Trimming pared 0 bases from V and 2 bases from J, leaving 12 bases between. This CDR3 is built from 16 residues. The CDR3, as DNA: TGTGCCAGCAGCTTAGATCTAGTAGTGATCACAGATACGCAGTATTTT. It codes for CASSLDLVVITDTQYF.

CDR3 sequence reads: CATSEDRGVTDTQYF. As DNA, the CDR3 is TGTGCCACCAGTGAAGACAGGGGAGTCACAGATACGCAGTATTTT. J is TRBJ2-3 and V is TRBV24-1, with 8 bases aligning to TRBD1. After removal of 4 bases from V and 2 bases from J, the junction contained 4 bases not matched to a gene. Germline CDR1 reads KGHDR; CDR2 reads SFDVKD. The CDR3 contains 15 residues.

The chain combines TRBV19 with TRBJ2-3, with D possibly matching TRBD1 (6 bases). CDR1 and CDR2 from the germline V gene are LNHDA and SQIVND (reference sequence). The CDR3 has 14 amino acids. Trimming stripped 4 bases from V and 5 bases from J, with 13 bases between. This CDR3 reads CASSRRAQGDTQYF. CDR3 coding DNA: TGTGCCAGTAGTAGGCGCGCACAGGGAGATACGCAGTATTTT. The entire variable domain, with the rest obtained from reference TRBV19 and TRBJ2-3, is as follows: DGGITQSPKYLFRKEGQNVTLSCEQNLNHDAMYWYRQDPGQGLRLIYYSQIVNDFQKGDIAEGYSVSREKKESFPLTVTSAQKNPTAFYLCASSRRAQGDTQYFGPGTRLTVL.

The chain links TRBV27 to TRBJ2-7; 11 bases are shared with TRBD1. CDR3 length equals 14 residues. Looked up from germline, CDR1 is MNHEY and CDR2 is SMNVEV (reference sequence). Germline trimming cut 10 bases from V and 7 bases from J; bases unmatched to any gene: 12. Here the CDR3 reads CAIARGQGVQEQYF. The CDR3 DNA follows: TGTGCCATCGCTCGGGGACAGGGGGTACAGGAGCAGTACTTC.

The CDR3 sequence is CASSLFVTGLYEQYF. The CDR3, as DNA: TGCGCCAGCAGCTTGTTTGTGACAGGGCTCTACGAGCAGTACTTC. The chain uses TRBV5-1 and TRBJ2-7; TRBD1 matches 7 bases. CDR1 and CDR2 (germline): SGHRS, YFSETQ. Unmatched junction bases numbered 7, after V lost 1 base and J lost 3 bases. The CDR3 consists of 15 residues. Using reference TRBV5-1 and TRBJ2-7 for the parts outside the CDR3, the full variable domain is KAGVTQTPRYLIKTRGQQVTLSCSPISGHRSVSWYQQTPGQGLQFLFEYFSETQRNKGNFPGRFSGRQFSNSRSEMNVSTLELGDSALYLCASSLFVTGLYEQYFGPGTRLTVT.

This clonotype was detected only a few times. The V and J genes are TRBV7-8 and TRBJ2-7; possibly TRBD2 for D (6 bases). Germline assignment: CDR1 SGHVS and CDR2 FQNEAQ. V lost 4 bases to trimming and J lost 2 bases, with 18 bases between them. The CDR3 length is 16 residues. The CDR3 spells CASSSTAGISAYEQYF. The CDR3 region has the DNA TGTGCCAGCAGCTCTACCGCGGGAATTAGTGCCTACGAGCAGTACTTC.

This chain uses TRBV12-3 or TRBV12-4 with TRBJ1-1; 7 bases fit TRBD1. Unmatched junction bases numbered 6, after V lost 6 bases and J lost 2 bases. CDR3 length: 14 amino acids. The CDR3 bases are TGTGCCAGCAGAAACACAGGGGAAAACACTGAAGCTTTCTTT. It yields the protein CASRNTGENTEAFF.

V gene TRBV9 combines with J gene TRBJ1-2, with 7 bases aligning to TRBD1. Germline CDR1 SGDLS, CDR2 YYNGEE. The V gene end was trimmed by 3 bases and the J gene end by 0 bases; junction bases not matched to a gene: 14. The CDR3 has 18 amino acids. CDR3 nucleotides: TGTGCCAGCAGCGACCCGCTTGTTAGGACAGGTCCTAACTATGGCTACACCTTC. Its protein is CASSDPLVRTGPNYGYTF.

This clonotype was counted between two and nine times. This chain uses TRBV15 with TRBJ2-1, with D possibly being TRBD2 (7 bases). Trimming stripped 0 bases from V and 7 bases from J, with 13 bases between. This CDR3 region has 15 residues. Germline values: CDR1 LNHNV, CDR2 YYDKDF (reference sequence). The CDR3 DNA follows: TGTGCCACCAGCAGAGAACGGGGGGCAAGGAATGAGCAGTTCTTC. This gives the protein CATSRERGARNEQFF.

The rearrangement joins TRBV7-3 to TRBJ2-1; maybe TRBD1 (6 bases). Germline V CDR1 and CDR2: SGHTA, FQGTGA. The V end lost 5 bases, the J end lost 7 bases, and 15 bases lay between the germline ends. The CDR3 has 14 residues. CDR3: CASSRHGTLNEQFF. The DNA of the CDR3 is TGTGCCAGCAGCCGTCATGGGACACTGAATGAGCAGTTCTTC.

The rearrangement uses TRBV11-2 and TRBJ2-4; 7 bases agree with TRBD1. The CDR3 is 18 amino acids. CDR1 is SGHAT, CDR2 FQNNGV, per germline. J was trimmed by 1 base and V by 5 bases; bases with no gene match: 14. CDR3 DNA sequence: TGTGCCAGCAGCCAGGGGGTAGGGTTGGGGCGGGCCAAAAACATTCAGTACTTC. Translation gives CASSQGVGLGRAKNIQYF.

This chain links TRBV5-1 with TRBJ2-3; D may match TRBD1 or TRBD2 (7 bases each). The V end was cut by 4 bases, the J end by 0 bases, with 15 bases between. Looked up from germline, CDR1 is SGHRS and CDR2 is YFSETQ. This CDR3 has 16 amino acids. The CDR3 nucleotides read TGCGCCAGCAGCAGGGGGGGGACAGCTAGCACAGATACGCAGTATTTT. This codes for CASSRGGTASTDTQYF.

This clonotype has only a few counts. V and J are TRBV6-5 and TRBJ2-3, with D perhaps matching TRBD2 (6 bases). The CDR3 extends over 16 amino acids. Trimming removed 6 bases from V and 0 bases from J, with 16 bases in between. The germline V gene encodes CDR1 MNHEY and CDR2 SVGAGI. In DNA, the CDR3 is TGTGCCAGCAGACAGACCCTAGCGCCCAGCACAGATACGCAGTATTTT. It yields the protein CASRQTLAPSTDTQYF.

The rearrangement joins TRBV29-1 to TRBJ1-1; no clear D. The germline gives CDR1 SQVTM, CDR2 ANQGSEA. The CDR3 has 13 residues. V was trimmed by 3 bases and J by 0 bases, leaving 8 bases between them. This CDR3 is CSVEHELNTEAFF. DNA for the CDR3: TGCAGCGTTGAGCACGAGTTGAACACTGAAGCTTTCTTT. Full variable domain (rest looked up from reference TRBV29-1 and TRBJ1-1): SAVISQKPSRDICQRGTSLTIQCQVDSQVTMMFWYRQQPGQSLTLIATANQGSEATYESGFVIDKFPISRPNLTFSTLTVSNMSPEDSSIYLCSVEHELNTEAFFGQGTRLTVV.

This clonotype was seen only a few times. The chain recombines TRBV27 with TRBJ1-1; D not certain. Trimming cost V 3 bases and J 1 base, with 15 bases left between them. The CDR3 has 16 amino acids. Looked up from germline, CDR1 is MNHEY and CDR2 is SMNVEV (reference sequence). The CDR3 loop reads CASSFSREASNTEAFF. The CDR3, as DNA: TGTGCCAGCAGTTTTAGTAGGGAGGCCTCGAACACTGAAGCTTTCTTT.